This TCR beta chain was recorded in a study of cytomegalovirus exposure and HLA in healthy donors (dated 2017 in TCRdb). For the wider study: In an earlier analysis of roughly 500 of the donors, around 300 Gb of sequence data and approximately 100 million unique TCR beta sequences from 150 million to 200 million T cells were reported. Donor age, sex, ethnicity and CMV serostatus were collected together with the repertoire data. The study used immunosequencing to profile the T cell repertoires of some 600 subjects and linked those repertoires to cytomegalovirus serostatus. A later genetic analysis took genome-wide SNP genotypes for about three fifths of the 666 donors and used that subset as a discovery cohort. In an earlier analysis of around 540 of the donors, high-throughput TCR beta sequencing was used to judge whether each TCR beta V gene segment behaved as functional or pseudogenic. The study was designed to test whether signatures of past pathogen exposure could be identified by cataloging public T cell receptors. Rather than drawing on any new phenotypic data, the later analysis identified candidate immune exposures from TCR beta sequences and the way those sequences occurred across donors. Among the roughly 370 genotyped donors, around 81% belonged to the genetic ancestry cluster associated with self-reported Caucasian donors. High-throughput TCR immunosequencing, statistical association of individual TCRs with disease status, and machine learning were combined to predict cytomegalovirus infection status. To study patterns of TCR occurrence, a later analysis re-analyzed previously published TCR beta repertoires from more than 550 donors and added high-resolution HLA genotyping. Typing coverage differed by locus: A, B, C, DRB1 and DQB1 were typed in about 620-630 donors, DQA1 in about 500, DPA1 in around 580, and DPB1 in around 490. Because of strong linkage in the cohort, five DR-DQ haplotypes were treated as single units for association and clustering. Class I and class II HLA loci were covered by the typing at four-digit resolution. A separate validation cohort of about 110 different subjects was used in addition to the roughly 670-subject first cohort. Around 320 gigabases of sequencing data and tens of millions of unique TCR sequences were included in an early release covering about 700 HLA-typed donors. Among some 400 genotyped donors of the cohort, an average of around 250,000 unique TCR beta nucleotide sequences was sequenced per donor, of which roughly 17% were non-productive. All discovery cohort repertoires had been generated on a single sequencing platform.

The cohort comprised some 680 healthy bone marrow donors. At the time of sampling, all cohort members were nominally healthy, though unrecorded immune exposures were likely present. The donor tested CMV seropositive and was one of the 289 seropositive cohort members. A peripheral blood sample was provided by each donor, and peripheral blood mononuclear cells were used for TCR beta sequencing. Genomic DNA was extracted from the blood cell samples with the Qiagen DNeasy Blood Extraction Kit. Libraries were built with the immunoSEQ multiplex PCR assay. A mixture of 60 forward primers for TCR Vbeta segments and 13 reverse primers for TCR Jbeta segments was used in the multiplex PCR. The CDR3 region of rearranged TCR beta genes was amplified from genomic DNA with a multiplex PCR assay. The amplified TCR beta libraries were sequenced on the Illumina HiSeq System as 87-base-pair reads. For the original study's pipeline: A later analysis tallied about 77 million unique TCR beta chains across the approximately 670 repertoires, and approximately 11 million of those chains were shared by two or more donors. Raw reads were error-corrected and collapsed into unique sequences by a nearest-neighbor algorithm in which closely related sequences were merged to remove PCR and sequencing errors. V, D and J gene segments were assigned by aligning CDR3 sequences to IMGT reference sequences. Each retained sequence needed at least a six-nucleotide match to both a V gene segment and a J gene segment. A rearrangement was called productive if the CDR3 had no stop codons and remained in frame with V and J, and every other rearrangement was called non-productive. Following IMGT convention, CDR3 was defined as the stretch from the second conserved V-encoded cysteine to the conserved J-encoded phenylalanine. The earlier analysis of some 540 of the donors excluded any sequence lacking an unambiguous match to a single V gene segment. In an earlier analysis of roughly 600 of the donors, a V segment was called functional when productive rearrangements were above 56.7%, and segregating when the standard deviation between donors exceeded 5%. A statistical classification framework was built for diagnosing cytomegalovirus status from the catalog of TCR beta chain sequences. V and J gene assignment, in a later analysis, came from comparing TCR nucleotide sequences with IMGT/GENE-DB human TR gene sequences. A later analysis assigned CDR3 sequences and most-parsimonious VDJ recombination scenarios with the TCRdist pipeline. A later analysis defined each TCR beta chain by its CDR3 amino acid sequence plus V-gene family, and excluded reads lacking a unique V-gene family. In a later analysis, 450 to 600 highly shared, low-generation-probability nucleotide sequences were removed to address suspected cross-contamination and a sequencing artifact. In a later analysis, a clonal expansion index for each public chain was calculated from normalized within-repertoire ranks of inferred template counts. A later analysis computed generation probabilities with a VDJ recombination model fitted to out-of-frame rearrangements, and checked the results against IGoR. In a later analysis, TCR-TCR, TCR-HLA and TCR-CMV co-occurrence was scored with hypergeometric tests, and a repertoire-size bias correction was applied to TCR pairs. In a later analysis, false discovery rates were estimated by permuting HLA or CMV assignments 20 times. In a later analysis, co-occurring TCRs were grouped using DBSCAN, with TCRdist sequence similarity added in when clustering inside HLA-allele-positive subsets. Repertoires with fewer than 30,000 or more than 120,000 public chains were left out of co-occurrence clustering, as were about 5 repertoires with anomalous nucleotide sharing. Here the immuneACCESS table is served through TCRdb, limited to in-frame sequences with V and J called. Missing clones are a known gap in these copies; in checked studies unresolved V genes cover under half, and the rest lacks a known reason. The V and J calls and clone size are taken from that table; D and trimming were inferred from the DNA. The sample profile shows approximately 100,000 clones; under 80% of them were found once. The top ten hold about 4.3% of the sample.

At the junction V is shortened by 1 base and J by 5 bases, with 11 bases in between. Taken from cysteine to phenylalanine, the CDR3 has 14 residues. Kept here is only the CDR3 DNA, which spans 42 bases and is read in frame from base 1. CDR1 is given as SNHLY and CDR2 as FYNNEI, both from the germline V gene. Results the study describes overall, beyond this receptor: In vitro tests confirmed that a few of the cytomegalovirus-associated TCR beta chains recognize cytomegalovirus antigens. A cluster of highly shared sequence variants was judged likely to represent a technical artifact of the sequencing pipeline. A later analysis associated around 16,000 TCR beta sequences with specific HLA alleles at a false discovery rate of 0.05. Strong co-occurrence of HLA alleles, especially DR and DQ, made assigning TCR associations to individual alleles difficult. The authors suggested that the approach could potentially be generalized to other disease states and immunological phenotypes. Linkage disequilibrium might explain the correlated functional status among segregating V segments, but an unknown experimental factor could not be excluded. A further reported finding was that TCR beta sequences accurately predicted the HLA-A and HLA-B alleles for most subjects in the first cohort. In a later analysis, most CMV-associated TCR beta chains were found to appear HLA-restricted, with HLA associations seemingly driven largely by CMV exposure. Because the 87-base-pair reads could not distinguish some IMGT-functional V segments, including TRBV6-2 and TRBV6-3, those segments were excluded. A later analysis found that HLA-associated TCR beta chains were more clonally expanded and had lower generation probabilities than equally common non-associated chains. Because HLA typing was missing for some donors at each locus, association tests included only the typed subset. According to a later analysis, parvovirus B19, influenza, CMV and Epstein-Barr virus appeared linked to several top co-occurrence clusters. Compared with the roughly 700-donor mean, donors in an Asian-associated ancestry cluster had fewer N-insertions in productive TCRs, according to a later genetic analysis. The classifier was reported to diagnose cytomegalovirus status with high specificity and sensitivity in both the original and validation cohorts. Because counts were too low, seventeen rarely observed V segments, including chromosome 9 orphons, were excluded from the earlier analysis of some 540 of the donors. According to a later analysis, TCR association rates differed among HLA loci, with DRB1 alleles showing the most associated TCRs and HLA-C alleles showing the fewest. The study listed 164 TCR beta chains as associated with cytomegalovirus. In this cohort, only TCR beta chains were sequenced, and detectable features were limited by the absence of alpha or paired-chain data. An earlier analysis of approximately 540 of the donors showed that most TCR beta V segments appeared in productive rearrangements either about 90% or about 30% of the time, which broadly matched IMGT annotations. For the cohort, immune exposure information was limited to CMV serostatus. In a later genetic analysis, a missense DCLRE1C variant was associated with V-gene and J-gene trimming of TCR beta chains, and the association was replicated in an independent cohort. Most TCR sequences were observed very rarely across donors, whereas some public TCRs were present in many individuals. Presence/absence analyses assumed roughly uniform sequencing depth across donors, an assumption that may not hold.

Points on this clone: The antigen it recognizes is unknown. No quality values exist for individual bases; no much larger clone is one base distant.

Sequences were obtained from PBMCs. The chain joins TRBV2 to TRBJ1-2; the D gene is not confidently resolved. The receptor's source is a young woman in good health and CMV-seropositive. The CDR3 reads as follows: CASSEVGEIYGYTF. The base sequence is TGTGCCAGCAGTGAAGTTGGAGAAATTTATGGCTACACCTTC.